This T cell receptor beta chain was sequenced in a study of molecular identifiers for immune sequencing clone quantification (dated 2018 in TCRdb). Regarding the complete study: For a replicate experiment, the RNA from either around 20,000 or 99,000 naive CD8 T cells was divided into five aliquots, and four of those aliquots went on to sequencing. This methods study benchmarked molecular-identifier clustering-based TCR repertoire sequencing (MIDCIRS) and TCR RNA copy counting, using CD8 T cells to do so. Results the study describes overall, beyond this receptor: In CMV-specific effector cells, clones with more than 20 RNA copies contained over 98% of molecules, whereas in naive cells such clones contained under 1% of molecules. Identical TCR molecules sharing a barcode could cause highly expanded clone sizes to be underestimated. When barcode sub-clustering was left out, chimeric consensus sequences inflated TCR diversity, with chimeras reaching as high as 47%. Modeling estimated 2.5 to 3 recovered TCR RNA copies per cell, compared with approximately 10 by digital PCR, which implies 25% to 30% capture efficiency. Spiked-in Jurkat TCR RNA equal to a single cell's worth was reported to be detectable even within one million naive CD8 T cells.

Library construction relied on PCR. Sequenced using an Illumina MiSeq. The Qiagen AllPrep DNA/RNA kit was used to purify total RNA. Before analysis, reads from multiple sequencing runs of one library were combined. From the authors' description of their analysis: Reads were retained only if the reads had an exact TCR constant sequence, and the retained reads were trimmed to 150 nt and grouped according to their 12-nt molecular barcodes. Reads within each barcode group were sub-clustered using a 15% Levenshtein threshold, and quality-weighted consensus sequences were constructed for each RNA molecule. Non-functional sequences were excluded, and lower-count sequences lying one edit away from another sequence were also excluded. Based on fitting two negative binomial distributions, any barcode sub-cluster with under 20% of the maximum read count was discarded. TCRdb reanalyzed the raw reads on its own, using fastp at Q25 for trimming and MiXCR for clone calling, and kept in-frame beta chains. Each record represents a unique CDR3 protein, reported with the most common genes and DNA among its rows. For this entry, the V and J calls and clone size follow TCRdb and not the study's own pipeline. Counted in this sample were about 19,000 distinct CDR3 sequences; about a fifth of them appeared once. The ten largest clones capture over 6% of the sample.

From the germline V gene, CDR1 is SGDLS and CDR2 is YYNGEE. After removal of 0 bases from V and 5 bases from J, the junction retains 2 bases not matched to a gene. CDR3 length: 15 amino acids, cysteine to phenylalanine. Only the CDR3 DNA is retained, 45 bases long and in frame from the first base. Naive CD8 T cells, defined as CD8+CD4-CCR7+CD45RA+, were FACS-sorted into RLT Plus buffer on a BD FACSAria II. To compare sensitivity, a portion of naive CD8 T cell RNA was divided equally between MIDCIRS and a Smart-seq2-style 5'RACE protocol. Enrichment of CD8 T cells was done with RosetteSep CD8+ T Cell Enrichment Cocktail plus Ficoll-Paque, and ACK red cell lysis came afterward. As for this clonotype: The antigen it binds to is not known. Per-base qualities were not stored, and no clone one base away is much larger.

Sequencing was done on a sample of naive CD8+ T cells from blood, with Jurkat cell RNA spiked in. The sample's cell subset or site, from its label and the paper: FACS-sorted CD8+CD4-CCR7+CD45RA+ naive T cells. The sequence was obtained from a human donor in good health. Some libraries in this study had Jurkat cell RNA spiked in. The V gene is TRBV9 and the J gene is TRBJ2-1; TRBD2 fits 10 bases in the junction. The nucleotide sequence reads TGTGCCAGCAGCGTAGAGCGGGAGGGTCACAATGAGCAGTTCTTC. It specifies CASSVEREGHNEQFF.